This T cell receptor beta chain was observed in a study of blood T cell repertoires in COVID-19. As for the study in general: Material from acute and convalescent COVID-19 was sourced from the United States, Italy and Spain.

The protocol was immunoSEQ multiplex PCR, while the TCRdb copy is restricted to in-frame clones and leaves out a portion. This table holds almost 300,000 clones, just under 90% found once. Seattle's cohort entered during active infection and was followed longitudinally. Trimming left V 6 bases short and J 7 bases short, with 12 bases between. CDR1 and CDR2 from the germline V gene are MNHEY and SMNVEV (reference sequence). The CDR3 has 13 residues. The rearrangement uses TRBV27 and TRBJ1-4; no firm D call. The sequence was obtained from a woman in her twenties or thirties with COVID-19, enrolled during active disease. The sample consisted of peripheral blood. The CDR3 DNA reads as TGTGCCAGCAGAACCTTAGGAGGTGAAAAACTGTTTTTT. Protein sequence: CASRTLGGEKLFF.